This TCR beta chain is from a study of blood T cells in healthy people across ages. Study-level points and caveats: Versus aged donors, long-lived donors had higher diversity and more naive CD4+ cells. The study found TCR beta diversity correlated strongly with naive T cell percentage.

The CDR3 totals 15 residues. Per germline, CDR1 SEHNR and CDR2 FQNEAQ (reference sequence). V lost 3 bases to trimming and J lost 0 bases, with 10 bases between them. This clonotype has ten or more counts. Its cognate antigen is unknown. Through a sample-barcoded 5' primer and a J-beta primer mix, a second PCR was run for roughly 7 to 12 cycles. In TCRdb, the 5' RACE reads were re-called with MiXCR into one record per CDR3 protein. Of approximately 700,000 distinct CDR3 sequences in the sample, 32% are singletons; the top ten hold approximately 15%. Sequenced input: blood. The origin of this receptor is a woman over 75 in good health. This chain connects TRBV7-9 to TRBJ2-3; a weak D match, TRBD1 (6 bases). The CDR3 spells CASSLNRVSTDTQYF. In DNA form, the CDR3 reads TGTGCCAGCAGCTTGAACAGGGTTAGCACAGATACGCAGTATTTT.